The entry below describes one T cell receptor beta chain. TCR beta CDR3 regions were amplified from RNA transcripts. HTBI primers primed a first-round RT-PCR, and a second-round multiplex PCR followed. TCRdb used MiXCR to reprocess the multiplex PCR reads, holding one entry per CDR3 protein. The sample lists a few hundred thousand distinct CDR3 sequences, under 45% occurring once. These data are taken from a study of Graves' ophthalmopathy and Graves' hyperthyroidism. Across the study: Ophthalmopathy not arising within 18 months of follow-up defined hyperthyroidism as stable.

Hyperthyroidism cases were recent diagnoses of under 2 months' duration in people aged 18 to 65. In this cohort, patients with other autoimmune diseases, uncontrolled infections, pregnancy or lactation were excluded. Per germline, CDR1 KGHDR and CDR2 SFDVKD. Deletions cut 11 bases from V and 3 bases from J, with 25 bases between. This CDR3 comprises 16 residues. Sequenced: peripheral blood or thyroid tissue (not recorded which). The sequence was obtained from an adult man with Graves' hyperthyroidism. This chain uses TRBV24-1 with TRBJ2-7; D is unclear. The CDR3 here is CASSSGSGTLVYEQYF. CDR3 coding DNA: TGTGCCAGCAGCTCCGGCTCTGGTACCTTAGTCTACGAGCAGTACTTC.